Listed here are 30 T cell receptor beta chains from one sample, sequenced in a study of metastatic and nonmetastatic thyroid tumors. No patient received treatment before thyroid surgery. TCRdb reanalyzed the PCR reads via MiXCR. Of approximately 30,000 clones listed, less than 20% are singletons. Sample: blood. Receptors originate from a female donor with papillary thyroid cancer or a benign thyroid nodule (not recorded which). Some clones in this sample may be carry-over from other donors' samples.

This clone was picked up many times. The chain couples TRBV6-5 to TRBJ1-2, with 8 positions matching TRBD1. Germline V gene data show CDR1 as MNHEY and CDR2 as SVGAGI. J was trimmed by 8 bases and V by 2 bases; bases with no gene match: 7. This CDR3 spans 14 amino acids. Here the CDR3 reads CASSYAGTGGGYTF. DNA for the CDR3: TGTGCCAGCAGTTACGCAGGGACAGGTGGCGGCTACACCTTC.

This clone was recorded many times. This rearrangement joins TRBV12-5 to TRBJ2-7; no firm D call. The ends were cut back, 3 bases at V and 6 bases at J, with 12 bases in the middle. Germline V CDR1 and CDR2: LGHNT, FRNRAP. The CDR3 loop spans 13 amino acids. The CDR3 nucleotides read TGTGCTAGTGGTTTTTGGGGTTTTTCCGAGCAGTACTTC. It codes for CASGFWGFSEQYF.

This clone was seen at least ten times. The rearrangement uses TRBV6-1 and TRBJ2-1; maybe TRBD1 (6 bases). CDR3 size: 15 residues. V dropped 5 bases and J dropped 6 bases, with 17 bases sitting between them. Germline V gene data show CDR1 as MNHNS and CDR2 as SASEGT. The CDR3 spells CASSSGAAGPNEQFF. The DNA of the CDR3 is TGTGCCAGCAGTTCAGGGGCCGCAGGACCCAATGAGCAGTTCTTC.

This clone was detected ten times or more. V and J are TRBV29-1 and TRBJ2-1, with 10 nucleotides matching TRBD2. Per the germline V gene, CDR1 is SQVTM and CDR2 is ANQGSEA. Trimming cost V 6 bases and J 4 bases; bases outside gene matches: 3. This CDR3 region has 13 residues. CDR3: CSVGLADYNEQFF. As DNA, the CDR3 is TGCAGCGTCGGACTAGCGGATTACAATGAGCAGTTCTTC.

The sample holds many counts of this clone. The chain uses TRBV11-2 and TRBJ2-5, with TRBD2 as a possible D gene (6 bases). V was pared by 1 base and J by 1 base, with 16 bases between. Germline V gene data show CDR1 as SGHAT and CDR2 as FQNNGV. This CDR3 is built from 17 residues. CDR3: CASSLGRRGRRQETQYF. DNA for the CDR3: TGTGCCAGCAGCTTAGGACGGAGGGGACGGCGCCAAGAGACCCAGTACTTC.

This clone has a count of ten or more. Other nucleotide sequences from this sample produce the same CDR3. This chain uses TRBV19 with TRBJ1-5; 7 nucleotides match TRBD1. There are 16 residues in the CDR3. The V gene's germline CDR1 is LNHDA and CDR2 SQIVND (reference sequence). The V gene end was trimmed by 6 bases and the J gene end by 6 bases; junction bases not matched to a gene: 14. In DNA form, the CDR3 reads TGTGCCAGTAGAGAAACTGTGACAGGGACACGTCAGCCCCAGCATTTT. Protein product: CASRETVTGTRQPQHF.

This clone showed up many times. V gene TRBV20-1 combines with J gene TRBJ2-6; D tentatively fits TRBD1 or TRBD2 (5 bases each). The length of the CDR3 is 16 residues. The germline gives CDR1 DFQATT, CDR2 SNEGSKA (reference sequence). V was trimmed by 6 bases and J by 0 bases, leaving 15 bases between them. CDR3 in amino acids: CSAAGALSSGANVLTF. Written as DNA, the CDR3 is TGCAGTGCCGCCGGGGCCCTTAGCTCTGGGGCCAACGTCCTGACTTTC.

This chain connects TRBV20-1 to TRBJ1-6; 9 bases align to TRBD1. CDR1 DFQATT and CDR2 SNEGSKA come from the germline V gene (reference sequence). This CDR3 contains 15 residues. V lost 5 bases and J lost 9; bases outside the gene matches: 11. CDR3 nucleotide sequence: TGCAGTGCTCGGCCTCCGGGACAGGGTATTTCACCCCTCCACTTT. It specifies CSARPPGQGISPLHF.

This clone was detected ten times or more. J is TRBJ2-7 and V is TRBV20-1, with D hard to call. There are 14 residues in the CDR3. Trimming cost V 3 bases and J 0 bases, with 12 bases left between them. Per the germline V gene, CDR1 is DFQATT and CDR2 is SNEGSKA (reference sequence). As DNA, the CDR3 is TGCAGTGCTAGTGGGCAGGAGTTCTCCTACGAGCAGTACTTC. This gives the protein CSASGQEFSYEQYF.

The chain combines TRBV5-1 with TRBJ1-1; D remains unclear. Trimming stripped 4 bases from V and 6 bases from J, with 13 bases between. The CDR3 loop spans 13 amino acids. Germline V gives CDR1 SGHRS, CDR2 YFSETQ. CDR3: CASSLGGVAEAFF. CDR3 DNA: TGCGCCAGCAGCCTCGGCGGGGTTGCTGAAGCTTTCTTT.

This clone was counted at least ten times. The CDR3 reads CASSFRSGRAVLGGELFF. Written as DNA, the CDR3 is TGTGCCAGCAGCTTCAGAAGCGGGAGGGCCGTTTTGGGCGGGGAGCTGTTTTTT. The J gene is TRBJ2-2, the V gene TRBV11-2; TRBD2 matches at 10 bases. The junction had 14 bases not matched to a gene; V was cut back by 3 bases and J by 7 bases. This CDR3 has 18 amino acids. Germline CDR1 and CDR2: SGHAT and FQNNGV.

This clone has ten or more counts. The chain has TRBV6-1 and TRBJ1-6; D is unclear. V gave up 8 bases and J gave up 8 bases, with 19 bases separating them. Germline V gives CDR1 MNHNS, CDR2 SASEGT. CDR3 length: 15 amino acids. The CDR3 region is CASAWLENPYSPLHF. The CDR3, as DNA: TGTGCCAGCGCGTGGCTGGAGAACCCTTATTCACCCCTCCACTTT.

The chain employs TRBV20-1 and TRBJ1-2; 9 bases fit TRBD1. The CDR3 contains 15 residues. V trimming: 1 base; J trimming: 4 bases; junction bases outside the gene matches: 7. Looked up from germline, CDR1 is DFQATT and CDR2 is SNEGSKA (reference sequence). The CDR3 DNA sequence: TGCAGTGCTAGAGTCCCCGGGACAGGGCCCTATGGCTACACCTTC. It translates to CSARVPGTGPYGYTF.

Remarks on this clone: This may stem from a read error, because a much larger clone lies one nucleotide away. The chain carries TRBV5-6 and TRBJ2-2; 8 nucleotides align to TRBD1. CDR3 length: 16 amino acids. Germline lookup yields CDR1 SGHDT and CDR2 YYEEEE. The CDR3 region has the DNA TGTGCCAGCAGCTTGGCAGGGGGCGGCGACACCGGGGAGCCGTTTTTT. As protein: CASSLAGGGDTGEPFF.

There are many counts of this clone. The chain joins TRBV19 to TRBJ2-1, with no clear D. The CDR3 is 12 amino acids. V was clipped by 4 bases and J by 3 bases, with 4 bases between them. The germline V gene has CDR1 LNHDA and CDR2 SQIVND (reference sequence). The CDR3 is CASSNYYNEQFF. DNA for the CDR3: TGTGCCAGTAGTAACTACTACAATGAGCAGTTCTTC. The full variable domain, with the rest looked up from reference TRBV19 and TRBJ2-1, is DGGITQSPKYLFRKEGQNVTLSCEQNLNHDAMYWYRQDPGQGLRLIYYSQIVNDFQKGDIAEGYSVSREKKESFPLTVTSAQKNPTAFYLCASSNYYNEQFFGPGTRLTVL.

This clone occurred once. This sequence joins TRBV9 and TRBJ2-3; 10 positions match TRBD2. Germline V gene sequence: CDR1 SGDLS, CDR2 YYNGEE. The CDR3 is 18 amino acids. The ends lost 3 bases at V and 1 base at J; junction bases unmatched: 11. CDR3 nucleotides: TGTGCCAGCAGCGCAGGCATCCCGGGACTAGCGCGCACAGATACGCAGTATTTT. This sequence encodes CASSAGIPGLARTDTQYF. The full variable domain, with the rest looked up from reference TRBV9 and TRBJ2-3, is DSGVTQTPKHLITATGQRVTLRCSPRSGDLSVYWYQQSLDQGLQFLIQYYNGEERAKGNILERFSAQQFPDLHSELNLSSLELGDSALYFCASSAGIPGLARTDTQYFGPGTRLTVL.

This clone occurred many times. This chain joins TRBV5-1 and TRBJ1-2; possibly TRBD1 for D (5 bases). V dropped 0 bases and J dropped 4 bases, with 10 bases sitting between them. Germline CDR1 reads SGHRS; CDR2 reads YFSETQ. This CDR3 comprises 14 residues. Here the CDR3 reads CASSLGEGTYGYTF. The CDR3 coding sequence is TGCGCCAGCAGCTTGGGTGAAGGGACCTATGGCTACACCTTC.

The chain links TRBV20-1 to TRBJ1-5, with D tentatively TRBD1 (6 bases). Germline assignment: CDR1 DFQATT and CDR2 SNEGSKA (reference sequence). Trimming left V 1 base short and J 3 bases short, with 13 bases between. The CDR3 extends over 15 amino acids. CDR3 amino acids: CSARVTGSHNQPQHF. CDR3 nucleotide sequence: TGCAGTGCTAGAGTAACAGGGAGTCACAATCAGCCCCAGCATTTT.

This clone was seen ten or more times. An end of the junction does not agree with germline; a read error may underlie this. Other nucleotide sequences in the sample specify the same CDR3. The J gene is TRBJ1-1, the V gene TRBV29-1, with 8 positions matching TRBD1. The CDR3 is 11 amino acids. Germline V lookup: CDR1 SQVTM, CDR2 ANQGSEA. Written as DNA, the CDR3 is TGCAGCGGACAGGGGCGCACTGAAGCCTTCTTT. Its translation: CSGQGRTEAFF.

Worth noting for this clone: Given a much more abundant clone one base away, this may be a read error. This chain connects TRBV7-2 to TRBJ2-2, with a tentative D call TRBD2 (6 bases). Germline loops: CDR1 SGHTA, CDR2 FQGNSA. The ends were cut back, 6 bases at V and 4 bases at J, with 15 bases in the middle. This CDR3 is 15 amino acids long. In nucleotides, the CDR3 is TGTGCCAGCAGAATTAGCGGCCGTGGCACCGGGGAGCTGTTTTTT. Protein sequence: CASRISGRGTGELFF.

This clone has ten or more counts. The chain couples TRBV30 to TRBJ1-5; D gene ambiguous. CDR1 and CDR2 from the germline V gene are GTSNPN and SVGIG (reference sequence). Trimming took 2 bases from V and 3 from J, leaving 8 bases between them. The CDR3 loop spans 13 amino acids. Here the CDR3 reads CAWSTGINQPQHF. The CDR3 nucleotides are TGTGCCTGGAGTACCGGTATCAATCAGCCCCAGCATTTT.

CDR3 bases: TGTGCCAGCAGCATACAGTGCCCCTCAGACTACGAGCAGTACTTC. Its protein is CASSIQCPSDYEQYF. This rearrangement joins TRBV28 to TRBJ2-7, with unresolved D. Germline values: CDR1 MDHEN, CDR2 SYDVKM. V was pared by 6 bases and J by 3 bases, with 18 bases between. The CDR3 totals 15 residues.

This clone appeared many times. V is TRBV6-1 and J is TRBJ2-3; 8 bases are a match to TRBD2. Germline V gene data show CDR1 as MNHNS and CDR2 as SASEGT. V was clipped by 7 bases and J by 4 bases; unmatched bases: 7. This CDR3 is 14 amino acids long. In DNA, the CDR3 is TGTGCCAGCACGGGGGGGTCGGGCGCAGATACGCAGTATTTT. This encodes CASTGGSGADTQYF.

V gene TRBV7-9 combines with J gene TRBJ1-3; tentatively, D is TRBD1 (5 bases). This CDR3 spans 15 amino acids. Germline V lookup: CDR1 SEHNR, CDR2 FQNEAQ (reference sequence). V shed 5 bases and J shed 0 bases, with 11 bases lying between them. This CDR3 is CASSSGHSSGNTIYF. In DNA form, the CDR3 reads TGTGCCAGCAGCAGTGGACATAGCTCTGGAAACACCATATATTTT.

The genes are TRBV20-1 and TRBJ2-3, with D unclear. CDR1 is DFQATT, CDR2 SNEGSKA, per germline (reference sequence). The CDR3 totals 14 residues. V gave up 3 bases and J gave up 5 bases, with 15 bases separating them. This chain's CDR3 is CSASGRAIGDTQYF. DNA of the CDR3: TGCAGTGCTAGCGGTAGGGCCATAGGAGATACGCAGTATTTT.

This clone was counted ten times or more. This chain joins TRBV6-1 and TRBJ1-1; D call uncertain. CDR3 length equals 13 residues. The V end lost 7 bases, the J end lost 1 base, and 10 bases lay between the germline ends. The germline CDR1 and CDR2 sequences are MNHNS and SASEGT. CDR3 DNA: TGTGCCAGCACCCTAGGGAGGAACACTGAAGCTTTCTTT. It specifies CASTLGRNTEAFF.

Ten or more counts support this clone. The gene calls are TRBV10-2 and TRBJ2-7; D perhaps matches TRBD2 (6 bases). V lost 7 bases and J 3 bases, leaving 13 bases between the germline ends. The V gene's germline CDR1 is WSHSY and CDR2 SAAADI. The CDR3 contains 13 residues. The CDR3 DNA is TGCGCCAGCAAATCGGGACTCAACTACGAGCAGTACTTC. It yields the protein CASKSGLNYEQYF.

Regarding this clone: Other DNA sequences from this sample encode an identical CDR3 as well. The chain carries TRBV11-1 and TRBJ2-7, with a tentative D call TRBD1 (8 bases). Germline V gene data show CDR1 as SGHAT and CDR2 as FQDESV (reference sequence). Trimming removed 5 bases from V and 1 base from J, with 24 bases in between. CDR3 length equals 18 residues. The CDR3 region is CASSHVGGGGQGSYEQYF. DNA for the CDR3: TGTGCCAGCAGCCACGTAGGGGGGGGTGGACAGGGATCCTACGAGCAGTACTTC. The full variable domain, completed using reference TRBV11-1 and TRBJ2-7, is EAEVAQSPRYKITEKSQAVAFWCDPISGHATLYWYRQILGQGPELLVQFQDESVVDDSQLPKDRFSAERLKGVDSTLKIQPAELGDSAMYLCASSHVGGGGQGSYEQYFGPGTRLTVT.

This clone was observed at least ten times. This chain connects TRBV9 to TRBJ2-7; perhaps TRBD2 as D (5 bases). V shed 2 bases and J shed 3 bases, with 12 bases lying between them. Germline V gene sequence: CDR1 SGDLS, CDR2 YYNGEE. The CDR3 has 14 amino acids. The CDR3 region has the DNA TGTGCCAGCAGCGTGGGAGCAGTTAGCTACGAGCAGTACTTC. Its protein is CASSVGAVSYEQYF.

This clone has at least ten counts. The rearrangement joins TRBV5-1 to TRBJ2-7; 8 bases are shared with TRBD1. Looked up from germline, CDR1 is SGHRS and CDR2 is YFSETQ. Losses at the gene ends were 3 bases for V and 4 bases for J; bases not matched to a gene: 6. The CDR3 sequence is 14 residues long. DNA for the CDR3: TGCGCCAGCAGCTCTTTGACAGGGGCGTACGAGCAGTACTTC. Translation gives CASSSLTGAYEQYF.